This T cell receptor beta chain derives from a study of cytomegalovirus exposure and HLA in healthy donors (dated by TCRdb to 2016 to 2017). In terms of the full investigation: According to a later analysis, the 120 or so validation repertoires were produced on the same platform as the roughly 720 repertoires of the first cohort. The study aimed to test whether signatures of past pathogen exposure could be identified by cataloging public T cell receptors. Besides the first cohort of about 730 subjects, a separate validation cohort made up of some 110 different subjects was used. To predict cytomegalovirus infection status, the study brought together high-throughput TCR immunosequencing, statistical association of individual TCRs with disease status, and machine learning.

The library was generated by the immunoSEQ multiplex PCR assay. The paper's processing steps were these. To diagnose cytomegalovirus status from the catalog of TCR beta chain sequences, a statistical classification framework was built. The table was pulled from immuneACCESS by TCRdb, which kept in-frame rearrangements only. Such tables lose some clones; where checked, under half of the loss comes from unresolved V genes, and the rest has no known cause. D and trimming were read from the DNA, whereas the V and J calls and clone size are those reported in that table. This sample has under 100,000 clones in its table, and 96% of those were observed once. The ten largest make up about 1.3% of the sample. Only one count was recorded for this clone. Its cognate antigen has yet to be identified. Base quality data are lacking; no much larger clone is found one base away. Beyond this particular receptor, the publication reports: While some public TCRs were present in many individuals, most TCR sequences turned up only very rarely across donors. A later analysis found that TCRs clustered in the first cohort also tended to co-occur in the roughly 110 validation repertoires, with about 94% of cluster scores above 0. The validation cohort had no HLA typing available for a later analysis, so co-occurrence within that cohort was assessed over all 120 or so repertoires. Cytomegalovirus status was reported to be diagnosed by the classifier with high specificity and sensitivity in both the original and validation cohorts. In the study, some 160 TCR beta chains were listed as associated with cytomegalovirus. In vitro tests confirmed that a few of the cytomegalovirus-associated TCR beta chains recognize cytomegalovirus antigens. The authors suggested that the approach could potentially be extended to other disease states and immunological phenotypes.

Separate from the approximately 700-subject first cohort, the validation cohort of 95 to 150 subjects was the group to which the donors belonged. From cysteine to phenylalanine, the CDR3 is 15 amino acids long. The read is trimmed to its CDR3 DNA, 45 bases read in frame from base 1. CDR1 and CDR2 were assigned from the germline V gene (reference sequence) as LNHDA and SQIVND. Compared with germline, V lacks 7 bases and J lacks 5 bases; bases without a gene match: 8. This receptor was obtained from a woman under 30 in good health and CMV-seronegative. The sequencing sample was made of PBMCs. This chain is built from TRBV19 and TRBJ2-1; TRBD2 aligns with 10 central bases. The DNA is TGTGCCAGTAAGATCAGGACTAGCGGTAACAATGAGCAGTTCTTC. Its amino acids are CASKIRTSGNNEQFF.